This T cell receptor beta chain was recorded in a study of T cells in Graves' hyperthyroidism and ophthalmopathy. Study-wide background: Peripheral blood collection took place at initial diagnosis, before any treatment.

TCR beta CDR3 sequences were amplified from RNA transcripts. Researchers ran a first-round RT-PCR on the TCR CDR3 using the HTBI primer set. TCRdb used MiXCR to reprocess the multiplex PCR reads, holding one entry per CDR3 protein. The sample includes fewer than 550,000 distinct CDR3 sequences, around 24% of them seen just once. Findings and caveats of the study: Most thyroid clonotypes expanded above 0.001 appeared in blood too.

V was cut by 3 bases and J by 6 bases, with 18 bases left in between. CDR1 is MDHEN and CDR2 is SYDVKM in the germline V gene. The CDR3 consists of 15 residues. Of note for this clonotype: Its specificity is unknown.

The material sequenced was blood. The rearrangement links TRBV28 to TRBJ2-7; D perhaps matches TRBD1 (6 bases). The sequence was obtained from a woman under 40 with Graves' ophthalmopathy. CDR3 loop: CASSFRGSAFGEQYF. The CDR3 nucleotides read TGTGCCAGCAGTTTTAGGGGGAGCGCCTTCGGCGAGCAGTACTTC.